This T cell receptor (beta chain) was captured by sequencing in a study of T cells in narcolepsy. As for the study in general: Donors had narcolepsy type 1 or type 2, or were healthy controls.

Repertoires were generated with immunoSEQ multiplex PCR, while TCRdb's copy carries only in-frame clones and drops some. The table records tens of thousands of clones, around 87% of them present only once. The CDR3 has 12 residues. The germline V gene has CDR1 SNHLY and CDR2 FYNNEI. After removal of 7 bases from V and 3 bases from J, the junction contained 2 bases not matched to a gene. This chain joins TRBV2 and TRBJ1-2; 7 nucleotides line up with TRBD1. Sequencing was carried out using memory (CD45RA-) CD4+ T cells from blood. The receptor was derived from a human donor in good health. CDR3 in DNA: TGTGCCAGCATAGACAGGGACTATGGCTACACCTTC. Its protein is CASIDRDYGYTF.